This entry features one TCR beta chain sequence. Antigen specificity is unknown. With 60 Vbeta and 13 Jbeta primers, the PCR was carried out. Produced via immunoSEQ multiplex PCR; TCRdb's table is partial and in-frame only. The repertoire includes about 97,000 clones, roughly four fifths of them detected once, and about 3.5% sits in the top ten. The germline V gene encodes CDR1 SQVTM and CDR2 ANQGSEA. CDR3 length: 14 amino acids. Trimming removed 6 bases at V and 2 bases at J, with 14 bases between. This entry comes from a study of cytomegalovirus exposure and HLA in healthy donors. General study results and limits: Most TCR beta V segments were productive about 87% or about 30% of the time in an earlier analysis. In most subjects, TCR beta sequences reportedly gave accurate predictions of HLA-A and HLA-B alleles.

Sequenced: PBMCs. This clonotype originated in a middle-aged man in good health and CMV-seronegative. The chain combines TRBV29-1 with TRBJ1-3, with D possibly being TRBD1 (5 bases). The chain's CDR3 is CSVLGGRTGNTIYF. The DNA for the CDR3 is TGCAGCGTCCTGGGGGGTCGCACTGGAAACACCATATATTTT. Full variable domain (missing parts from reference TRBV29-1 and TRBJ1-3): SAVISQKPSRDICQRGTSLTIQCQVDSQVTMMFWYRQQPGQSLTLIATANQGSEATYESGFVIDKFPISRPNLTFSTLTVSNMSPEDSSIYLCSVLGGRTGNTIYFGEGSWLTVV.